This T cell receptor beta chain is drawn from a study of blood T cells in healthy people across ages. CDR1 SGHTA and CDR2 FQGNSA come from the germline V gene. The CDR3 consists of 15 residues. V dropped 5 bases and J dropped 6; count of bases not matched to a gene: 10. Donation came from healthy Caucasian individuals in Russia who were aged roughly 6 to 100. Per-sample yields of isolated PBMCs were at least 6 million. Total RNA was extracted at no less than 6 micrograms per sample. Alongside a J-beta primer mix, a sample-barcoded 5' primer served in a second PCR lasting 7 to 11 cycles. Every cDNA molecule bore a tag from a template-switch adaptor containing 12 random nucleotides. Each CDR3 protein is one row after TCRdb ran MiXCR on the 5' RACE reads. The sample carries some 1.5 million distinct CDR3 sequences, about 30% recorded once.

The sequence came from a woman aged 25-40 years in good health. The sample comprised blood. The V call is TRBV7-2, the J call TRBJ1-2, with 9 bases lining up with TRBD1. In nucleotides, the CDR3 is TGTGCCAGCAGCAACCAACCCGGGACAGGGAATGGCTACACCTTC. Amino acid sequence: CASSNQPGTGNGYTF.